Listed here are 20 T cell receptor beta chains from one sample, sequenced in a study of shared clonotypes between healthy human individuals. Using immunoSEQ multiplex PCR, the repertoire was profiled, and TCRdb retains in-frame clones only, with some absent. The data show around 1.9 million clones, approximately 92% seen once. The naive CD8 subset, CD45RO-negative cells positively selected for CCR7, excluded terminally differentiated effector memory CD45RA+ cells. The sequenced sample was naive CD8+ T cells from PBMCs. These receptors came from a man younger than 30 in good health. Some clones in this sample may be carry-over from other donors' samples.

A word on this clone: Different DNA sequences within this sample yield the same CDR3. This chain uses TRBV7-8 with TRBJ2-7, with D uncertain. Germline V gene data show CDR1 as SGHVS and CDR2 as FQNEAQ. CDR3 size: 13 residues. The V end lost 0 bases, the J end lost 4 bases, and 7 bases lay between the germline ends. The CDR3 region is CASSLAGSYEQYF. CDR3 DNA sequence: TGTGCCAGCAGCTTAGCGGGTTCTTACGAGCAGTACTTC. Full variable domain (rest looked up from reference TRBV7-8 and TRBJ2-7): GAGVSQSPRYKVAKRGQDVALRCDPISGHVSLFWYQQALGQGPEFLTYFQNEAQLDKSGLPSDRFFAERPEGSVSTLKIQRTQQEDSAVYLCASSLAGSYEQYFGPGTRLTVT.

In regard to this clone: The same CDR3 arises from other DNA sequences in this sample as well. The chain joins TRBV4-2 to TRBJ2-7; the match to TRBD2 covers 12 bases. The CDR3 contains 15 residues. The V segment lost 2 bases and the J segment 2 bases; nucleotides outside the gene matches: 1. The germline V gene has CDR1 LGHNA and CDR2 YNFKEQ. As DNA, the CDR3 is TGTGCCAGCAGCCAACTAGCGGGAGGGCCCTACGAGCAGTACTTC. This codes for CASSQLAGGPYEQYF.

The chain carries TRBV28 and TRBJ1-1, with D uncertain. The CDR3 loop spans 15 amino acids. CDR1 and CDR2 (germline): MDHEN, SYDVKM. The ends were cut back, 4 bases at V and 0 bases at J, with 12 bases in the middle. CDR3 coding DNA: TGTGCCAGCAGTTCCCGACGGGGTTTGAACACTGAAGCTTTCTTT. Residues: CASSSRRGLNTEAFF.

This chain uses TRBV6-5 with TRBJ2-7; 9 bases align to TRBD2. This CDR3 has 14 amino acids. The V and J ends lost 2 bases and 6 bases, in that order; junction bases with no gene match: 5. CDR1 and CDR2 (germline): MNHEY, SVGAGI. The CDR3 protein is CASSYIAGDREQYF. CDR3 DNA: TGTGCCAGCAGTTACATAGCGGGAGATCGCGAGCAGTACTTC.

The CDR3 region has the DNA TGTGCCAGCAGCTTGGGCAGGCGGACCCCTATAGGAGAAAACATTCAGTACTTC. Residues: CASSLGRRTPIGENIQYF. The chain couples TRBV11-2 to TRBJ2-4; D is ambiguous. CDR3 size: 18 residues. Germline V lookup: CDR1 SGHAT, CDR2 FQNNGV. V was pared by 3 bases and J by 5 bases, with 23 bases between.

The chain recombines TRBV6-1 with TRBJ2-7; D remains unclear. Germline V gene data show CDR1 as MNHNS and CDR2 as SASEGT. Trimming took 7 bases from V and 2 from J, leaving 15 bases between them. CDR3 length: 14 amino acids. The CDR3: CASTGPRIPYEQYF. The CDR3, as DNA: TGTGCCAGCACTGGTCCGCGGATCCCCTACGAGCAGTACTTC.

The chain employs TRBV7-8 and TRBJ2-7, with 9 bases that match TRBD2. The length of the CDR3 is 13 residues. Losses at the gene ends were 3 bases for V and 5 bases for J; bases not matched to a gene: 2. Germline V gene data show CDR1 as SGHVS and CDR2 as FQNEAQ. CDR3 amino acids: CASSFSGSNEQYF. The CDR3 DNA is TGTGCCAGCAGCTTTAGCGGGAGTAACGAGCAGTACTTC.

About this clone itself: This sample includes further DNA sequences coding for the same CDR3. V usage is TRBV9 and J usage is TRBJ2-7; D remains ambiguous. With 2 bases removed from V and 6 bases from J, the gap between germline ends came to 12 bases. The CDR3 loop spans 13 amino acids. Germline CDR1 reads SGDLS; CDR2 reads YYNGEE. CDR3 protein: CASSVAGVGEQYF. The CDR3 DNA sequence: TGTGCCAGCAGCGTCGCTGGGGTGGGCGAGCAGTACTTC.

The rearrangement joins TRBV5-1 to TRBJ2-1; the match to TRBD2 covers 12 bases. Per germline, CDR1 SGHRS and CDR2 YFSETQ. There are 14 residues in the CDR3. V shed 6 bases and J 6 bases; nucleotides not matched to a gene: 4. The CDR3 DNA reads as TGCGCCAGCAAGACTAGCGGGGGCGGCAATGAGCAGTTCTTC. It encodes CASKTSGGGNEQFF.

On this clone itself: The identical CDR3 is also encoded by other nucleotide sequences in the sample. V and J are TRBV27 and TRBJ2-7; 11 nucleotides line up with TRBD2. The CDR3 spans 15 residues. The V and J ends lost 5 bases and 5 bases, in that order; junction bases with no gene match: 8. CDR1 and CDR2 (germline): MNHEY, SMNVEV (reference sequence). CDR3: CASSPRLAGRDEQYF. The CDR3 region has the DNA TGTGCCAGCAGTCCTCGACTAGCGGGAAGGGACGAGCAGTACTTC.

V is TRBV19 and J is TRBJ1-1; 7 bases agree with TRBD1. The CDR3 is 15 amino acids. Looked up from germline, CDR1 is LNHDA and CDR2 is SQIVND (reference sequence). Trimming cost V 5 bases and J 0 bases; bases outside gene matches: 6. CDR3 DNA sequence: TGTGCCAGTAGTGACGGGACAGCTCTGAACACTGAAGCTTTCTTT. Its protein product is CASSDGTALNTEAFF.

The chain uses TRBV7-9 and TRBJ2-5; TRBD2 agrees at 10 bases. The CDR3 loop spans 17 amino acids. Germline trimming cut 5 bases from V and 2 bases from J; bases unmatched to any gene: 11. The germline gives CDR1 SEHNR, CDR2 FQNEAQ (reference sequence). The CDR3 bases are TGTGCCAGCAGCACCTGGGCTAGCGGGAGCCAACAAGAGACCCAGTACTTC. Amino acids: CASSTWASGSQQETQYF.

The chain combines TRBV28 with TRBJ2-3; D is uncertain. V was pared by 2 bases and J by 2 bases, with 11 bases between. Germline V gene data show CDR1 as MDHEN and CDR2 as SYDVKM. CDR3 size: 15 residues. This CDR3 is CASSLLASNTDTQYF. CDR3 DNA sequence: TGTGCCAGCAGTTTACTGGCTAGTAACACAGATACGCAGTATTTT.

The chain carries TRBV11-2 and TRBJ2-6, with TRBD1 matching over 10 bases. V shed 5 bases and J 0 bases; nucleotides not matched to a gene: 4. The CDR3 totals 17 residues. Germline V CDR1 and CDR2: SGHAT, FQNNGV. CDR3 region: CASSSRDRGSGANVLTF. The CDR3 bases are TGTGCCAGCAGCAGCCGGGACAGGGGCTCTGGGGCCAACGTCCTGACTTTC.

CDR3 loop: CASSLAGTQSFETQYF. The CDR3 DNA is TGTGCCAGCAGTCTAGCCGGGACCCAGAGTTTCGAGACCCAGTACTTC. The genes are TRBV27 and TRBJ2-5; D tentatively fits TRBD1 or TRBD2 (5 bases each). The CDR3 is 16 residues long. The V end was cut by 5 bases, the J end by 5 bases, with 21 bases between. Germline CDR1 is MNHEY and CDR2 is SMNVEV (reference sequence).

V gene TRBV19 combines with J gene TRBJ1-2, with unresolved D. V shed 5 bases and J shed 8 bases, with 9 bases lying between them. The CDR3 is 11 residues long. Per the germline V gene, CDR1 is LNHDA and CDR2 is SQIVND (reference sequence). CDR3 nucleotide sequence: TGTGCCAGTAGTTTTTCCGACGGCTACACCTTC. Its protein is CASSFSDGYTF.

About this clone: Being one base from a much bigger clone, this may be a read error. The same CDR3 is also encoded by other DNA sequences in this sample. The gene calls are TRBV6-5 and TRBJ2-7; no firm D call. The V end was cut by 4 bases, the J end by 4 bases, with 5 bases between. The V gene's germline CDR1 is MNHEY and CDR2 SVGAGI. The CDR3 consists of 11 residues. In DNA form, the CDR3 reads TGTGCCAGCAGTTTAGGATACGAGCAGTACTTC. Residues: CASSLGYEQYF.

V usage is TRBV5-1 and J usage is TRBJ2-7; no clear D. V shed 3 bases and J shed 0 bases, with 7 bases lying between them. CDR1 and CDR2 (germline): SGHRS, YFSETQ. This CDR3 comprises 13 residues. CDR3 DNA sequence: TGCGCCAGCAGCTCGGCGAGCTCCTACGAGCAGTACTTC. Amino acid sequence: CASSSASSYEQYF.

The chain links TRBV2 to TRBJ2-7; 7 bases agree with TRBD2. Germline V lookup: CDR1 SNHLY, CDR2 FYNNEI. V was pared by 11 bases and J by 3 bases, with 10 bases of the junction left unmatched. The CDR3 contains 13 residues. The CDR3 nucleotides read TGTGCCTCGCGAAGTGGGAGGGTCTACGAGCAGTACTTC. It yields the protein CASRSGRVYEQYF. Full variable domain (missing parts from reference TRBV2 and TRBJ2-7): EPEVTQTPSHQVTQMGQEVILRCVPISNHLYFYWYRQILGQKVEFLVSFYNNEISEKSEIFDDQFSVERPDGSNFTLKIRSTKLEDSAMYFCASRSGRVYEQYFGPGTRLTVT.

CDR3 sequence: CASSEEVGGGSETQYF. In DNA form, the CDR3 reads TGCGCCAGCAGTGAGGAGGTCGGCGGAGGGTCAGAGACCCAGTACTTC. V usage is TRBV10-1 and J usage is TRBJ2-5; possibly TRBD2 for D (6 bases). The V gene's germline CDR1 is WNHNN and CDR2 SYGVQD (reference sequence). CDR3 size: 16 residues. V lost 2 bases to trimming and J lost 4 bases, with 17 bases between them.